Shown below are 18 T cell receptor beta chains from a single sample sequenced in a study of CD8+ T cells in alopecia areata. Sequencing templates came from extracted RNA that was reverse transcribed into cDNA. Assay: immunoSEQ multiplex PCR; the TCRdb copy retains only in-frame clones and omits some. The table lists approximately 91,000 clones, nearly 45% of them singletons. Sequencing was done on a sample of CD4+ T cells sorted from blood. These receptors originate from a human donor with alopecia areata.

The V and J genes are TRBV4-1 and TRBJ1-5; D gene unclear. The V gene lost 0 bases and the J gene lost 4 bases, with 19 bases spanning the gap. The germline V gene encodes CDR1 MGHRA and CDR2 YSYEKL. This CDR3 has 18 residues. The CDR3 DNA sequence: TGCGCCAGCAGCCAAGATTCTCCAGGCTTTCTTAGTAATCAGCCCCAGCATTTT. It yields the protein CASSQDSPGFLSNQPQHF.

This clone was counted a single time. The chain links TRBV30 to TRBJ2-5; 7 nucleotides match TRBD1. J gave up 5 bases and V 3 bases, and 9 bases lay outside the gene matches. In germline, CDR1 is GTSNPN, CDR2 SVGIG (reference sequence). This CDR3 has 14 residues. CDR3 protein: CAWRPGGSGETQYF. The DNA of the CDR3 is TGTGCCTGGAGACCAGGGGGTTCAGGGGAGACCCAGTACTTC.

In nucleotides, the CDR3 is TGCGCCAGCAGCTCACTTCTAGCGGGAGGGCCCAATGAGCAGTTCTTC. Its protein product is CASSSLLAGGPNEQFF. The chain links TRBV4-3 to TRBJ2-1; TRBD2 aligns across 12 bases. The CDR3 contains 16 residues. CDR1 is LGHNA and CDR2 is YSLEER in the germline V gene. V lost 5 bases and J lost 6; bases outside the gene matches: 8.

The V gene is TRBV7-2, the J gene TRBJ1-1; D not resolved. Per the germline V gene, CDR1 is SGHTA and CDR2 is FQGNSA. This CDR3 comprises 14 residues. The V end lost 1 base, the J end lost 6 bases, and 12 bases lay between the germline ends. CDR3 nucleotide sequence: TGTGCCAGCAGCTTAGTCCAGGTGGGAGCTGAAGCTTTCTTT. It specifies CASSLVQVGAEAFF.

The chain links TRBV30 to TRBJ2-3; the D is unclear. V gave up 6 bases and J gave up 0 bases, with 10 bases separating them. The germline CDR1 and CDR2 sequences are GTSNPN and SVGIG (reference sequence). The CDR3 extends over 13 amino acids. The CDR3 is CACPDGSTDTQYF. The CDR3 DNA reads as TGTGCCTGTCCCGACGGGAGCACAGATACGCAGTATTTT. Variable domain in full (rest from reference TRBV30 and TRBJ2-3): SQTIHQWPATLVQPVGSPLSLECTVEGTSNPNLYWYRQAAGRGLQLLFYSVGIGQISSEVPQNLSASRPQDRQFILSSKKLLLSDSGFYLCACPDGSTDTQYFGPGTRLTVL.

The chain carries TRBV7-2 and TRBJ2-7; D tentatively reads TRBD1 or TRBD2 (5 bases each). V gave up 6 bases and J gave up 0 bases, with 12 bases separating them. CDR3 length equals 14 residues. Germline V gives CDR1 SGHTA, CDR2 FQGNSA. The CDR3 DNA reads as TGTGCCAGCAGTCGGGACGGCGACTCCTACGAGCAGTACTTC. Translated: CASSRDGDSYEQYF.

This clone was seen a handful of times. The V gene is TRBV11-2, the J gene TRBJ1-6; D possibly corresponds to TRBD1 (5 bases). V was pared by 3 bases and J by 10 bases, with 13 bases between. Germline V gene sequence: CDR1 SGHAT, CDR2 FQNNGV. The CDR3 has 14 amino acids. For the CDR3, the DNA is TGTGCCAGCAGCTTCACGGGAGGGGTATCACCCCTCCACTTT. It codes for CASSFTGGVSPLHF.

The V gene is TRBV28, the J gene TRBJ1-1; D is ambiguous. The V and J ends lost 5 bases and 0 bases respectively, with 13 bases between them. Germline V gene lookup returns CDR1 MDHEN and CDR2 SYDVKM. This CDR3 has 15 residues. The CDR3 region has the DNA TGTGCCAGCAGTCTATCGACGGCTTTGAACACTGAAGCTTTCTTT. As protein: CASSLSTALNTEAFF.

About this clone: At one end, the junction sequence differs from germline, possibly due to a read error. The gene calls are TRBV7-9 and TRBJ2-5, with unresolved D. Per germline, CDR1 SEHNR and CDR2 FQNEAQ (reference sequence). This CDR3 is built from 10 residues. The CDR3 nucleotides read TGTGCCAGCAGCTTAGAGGTCTCAGACTTC. As protein: CASSLEVSDF.

On this clone itself: In the same sample, other DNA sequences code for this CDR3. The rearrangement links TRBV19 to TRBJ1-1; D call uncertain. Germline CDR1 is LNHDA and CDR2 is SQIVND (reference sequence). The CDR3 covers 14 residues. V gave up 3 bases and J gave up 0 bases, with 8 bases separating them. This CDR3 reads CASSMSAMNTEAFF. The CDR3 DNA is TGTGCCAGTAGTATGTCAGCTATGAACACTGAAGCTTTCTTT.

This clone was picked up a small number of times. The CDR3 sequence: CASSSGLVLSGEQFF. The DNA of the CDR3 is TGTGCCAGCAGTTCGGGACTAGTACTCTCGGGCGAGCAGTTCTTC. The chain joins TRBV2 to TRBJ2-1; 8 nucleotides align to TRBD2. The CDR3 covers 15 residues. V gave up 5 bases and J gave up 10 bases; unmatched junction bases: 13. Germline lookup yields CDR1 SNHLY and CDR2 FYNNEI.

V gene TRBV4-1 combines with J gene TRBJ2-1, with D maybe TRBD1 (6 bases). The CDR3 has 18 residues. With 4 bases removed from V and 5 bases from J, the gap between germline ends came to 24 bases. Germline V gene data show CDR1 as MGHRA and CDR2 as YSYEKL. The CDR3 loop reads CASSLTPGVKGVDNEQFF. The CDR3 region has the DNA TGCGCCAGCAGCCTAACCCCGGGCGTAAAGGGGGTAGACAATGAGCAGTTCTTC.

This chain links TRBV28 with TRBJ1-2; D possibly corresponds to TRBD1 (5 bases). This CDR3 spans 12 amino acids. Trimming took 3 bases from V and 7 from J, leaving 9 bases between them. Per germline, CDR1 MDHEN and CDR2 SYDVKM. The CDR3 coding sequence is TGTGCCAGCAGTTTTGGGGGGTTTGGCTACACCTTC. The encoded protein is CASSFGGFGYTF.

V and J are TRBV29-1 and TRBJ2-6; 9 nucleotides agree with TRBD1. V lost 7 bases to trimming and J lost 1 base; unmatched junction nucleotides: 8. Looked up from germline, CDR1 is SQVTM and CDR2 is ANQGSEA. The CDR3 sequence is 16 residues long. This chain's CDR3 is CSAVSGTGSGANVLTF. The CDR3 bases are TGCAGCGCCGTCTCCGGGACAGGGTCTGGGGCCAACGTCCTGACTTTC.

The J gene is TRBJ1-1, the V gene TRBV2, with no clear D. V lost 4 bases and J 1 base, leaving 10 bases between the germline ends. This CDR3 has 14 residues. Per the germline V gene, CDR1 is SNHLY and CDR2 is FYNNEI. CDR3 protein: CASSVEGPNTEAFF. DNA of the CDR3: TGTGCCAGCAGTGTGGAAGGGCCGAACACTGAAGCTTTCTTT.

The J gene is TRBJ2-6, the V gene TRBV29-1, with D unclear. V was trimmed by 6 bases and J by 0 bases, leaving 9 bases between them. Germline assignment: CDR1 SQVTM and CDR2 ANQGSEA. The CDR3 loop spans 14 amino acids. The CDR3 loop reads CSVANYSGANVLTF. The CDR3 nucleotides are TGCAGCGTCGCGAACTACTCTGGGGCCAACGTCCTGACTTTC. Based on the CDR3 plus reference TRBV29-1 and TRBJ2-6, the full variable domain is SAVISQKPSRDICQRGTSLTIQCQVDSQVTMMFWYRQQPGQSLTLIATANQGSEATYESGFVIDKFPISRPNLTFSTLTVSNMSPEDSSIYLCSVANYSGANVLTFGAGSRLTVL.

The chain carries TRBV5-1 and TRBJ1-4; D call uncertain. The CDR3 spans 16 residues. The germline V gene has CDR1 SGHRS and CDR2 YFSETQ. V lost 0 bases and J lost 0, with 9 bases in between. The DNA for the CDR3 is TGCGCCAGCAGCTTGGCCGGCAATCCAACTAATGAAAAACTGTTTTTT. It yields the protein CASSLAGNPTNEKLFF.

V is TRBV29-1 and J is TRBJ1-1, with a possible D match to TRBD1 (6 bases). This CDR3 is built from 14 residues. V was pared by 5 bases and J by 0 bases, with 13 bases between. Looked up from germline, CDR1 is SQVTM and CDR2 is ANQGSEA. The CDR3 region has the DNA TGCAGCGTTCGCAGGCAGGGGTTGAACACTGAAGCTTTCTTT. Translating it yields CSVRRQGLNTEAFF.